Shown below are 22 T cell receptor beta chains from a single sample sequenced in a study of T cell changes during pregnancy in multiple sclerosis. Profiling relied on immunoSEQ multiplex PCR, and the TCRdb table lists in-frame clones only, not all of them. The sample yields around 100,000 clones, 92% seen once. Sequences were derived from peripheral blood, sampled in the third trimester of pregnancy. These receptors were obtained from a female donor with multiple sclerosis, enrolled in a pregnancy study.

The V gene is TRBV6-1, the J gene TRBJ2-1, with D perhaps matching TRBD2 (6 bases). V lost 4 bases, J lost 6 bases, and 16 bases lay in between. This CDR3 has 15 amino acids. Germline CDR1 is MNHNS and CDR2 is SASEGT. The CDR3 DNA sequence: TGTGCCAGCAGTGTGTGGGGGGAAGTTTCCAATGAGCAGTTCTTC. Encoded protein: CASSVWGEVSNEQFF.

This clone appeared a single time. The genes are TRBV5-1 and TRBJ1-4; D gene uncertain. Germline V lookup: CDR1 SGHRS, CDR2 YFSETQ. Trimming left V 2 bases short and J 0 bases short, with 8 bases between. The CDR3 consists of 15 residues. CDR3 region: CASSLDPATNEKLFF. The CDR3 coding sequence is TGCGCCAGCAGCTTAGATCCGGCAACTAATGAAAAACTGTTTTTT.

J is TRBJ1-2 and V is TRBV19; D is ambiguous. Trimming shortened V by 7 bases and J by 7 bases, and 13 bases separated the two germline ends. This CDR3 is 12 amino acids long. Per germline, CDR1 LNHDA and CDR2 SQIVND (reference sequence). For the CDR3, the DNA is TGTGCCAGTAAGGCCCTGAGCGGTGGCTACACCTTC. This encodes CASKALSGGYTF.

The chain uses TRBV30 and TRBJ2-3; no clear D gene. This CDR3 spans 11 amino acids. Germline-derived CDR1 and CDR2 are GTSNPN and SVGIG (reference sequence). The V end was cut by 2 bases, the J end by 4 bases, with 4 bases between. The CDR3 DNA reads as TGTGCCTGGAGTACTTCAGATACGCAGTATTTT. Residues: CAWSTSDTQYF.

The chain joins TRBV5-1 to TRBJ2-1; D is unresolved. V was trimmed by 1 base and J by 0 bases, leaving 8 bases between them. The CDR3 is 15 amino acids. Germline values: CDR1 SGHRS, CDR2 YFSETQ. CDR3 loop: CASSLSEFSYNEQFF. The DNA of the CDR3 is TGCGCCAGCAGCTTGAGCGAGTTCTCCTACAATGAGCAGTTCTTC.

This chain uses TRBV4-2 with TRBJ1-4, with no clear D. CDR1 is LGHNA and CDR2 is YNFKEQ in the germline V gene. V lost 0 bases to trimming and J lost 5 bases, with 10 bases between them. The CDR3 is made up of 15 amino acids. In nucleotides, the CDR3 is TGTGCCAGCAGCCAAGAAGTCTCAGAAAATGAAAAACTGTTTTTT. Its protein is CASSQEVSENEKLFF.

This clone was counted once. The chain links TRBV9 to TRBJ2-7, with D uncertain. This CDR3 contains 14 residues. Trimming removed 0 bases at V and 3 bases at J, with 10 bases between. CDR1 and CDR2 from the germline V gene are SGDLS and YYNGEE. DNA of the CDR3: TGTGCCAGCAGCGTAGGAATTGGCGGCTACGAGCAGTACTTC. Protein: CASSVGIGGYEQYF.

The J gene is TRBJ2-2, the V gene TRBV28, with D unresolved. V was trimmed by 3 bases and J by 0 bases, leaving 11 bases between them. The CDR3 is made up of 16 amino acids. CDR1 and CDR2 (germline): MDHEN, SYDVKM. CDR3: CASSLTQASNTGELFF. The CDR3 DNA is TGTGCCAGCAGTTTGACCCAGGCGTCGAACACCGGGGAGCTGTTTTTT.

In its sample, this clone was seen once. V usage is TRBV10-2 and J usage is TRBJ2-7; TRBD1 matches 12 bases. V shed 2 bases and J 7 bases; nucleotides not matched to a gene: 9. The germline V gene encodes CDR1 WSHSY and CDR2 SAAADI. The CDR3 covers 16 residues. CDR3 sequence: CASSENPGTGGGEQYF. The DNA of the CDR3 is TGCGCCAGCAGTGAGAATCCCGGGACAGGGGGCGGTGAGCAGTACTTC.

The chain recombines TRBV7-9 with TRBJ1-6, with D maybe TRBD1 (6 bases). Germline CDR1 SEHNR, CDR2 FQNEAQ (reference sequence). The CDR3 runs 16 residues. V was clipped by 10 bases and J by 7 bases, with 23 bases between them. CDR3 bases: TGTGCCACCCTTAACGCCCAGGGGATAAACAATTCACCCCTCCACTTT. This gives the protein CATLNAQGINNSPLHF.

This chain joins TRBV19 and TRBJ1-5, with TRBD1 as a possible D gene (6 bases). The germline gives CDR1 LNHDA, CDR2 SQIVND (reference sequence). Between the trimmed V and J ends, which lost 5 bases and 2 bases, there was a span of 13 bases. The CDR3 length is 15 residues. The CDR3 coding sequence is TGTGCCAGTAGTCTCAGGGGAATCGGCAATCAGCCCCAGCATTTT. It yields the protein CASSLRGIGNQPQHF.

Only one count was recorded for this clone. The chain is built from TRBV7-9 and TRBJ1-1, with 7 nucleotides matching TRBD1. The CDR3 is made up of 15 amino acids. Trimming removed 5 bases from V and 1 base from J; junction bases left unmatched: 7. Germline V gene lookup returns CDR1 SEHNR and CDR2 FQNEAQ (reference sequence). The CDR3 region has the DNA TGTGCCAGCAGCCCTGACCGGGACAGGAACACTGAAGCTTTCTTT. It is translated as CASSPDRDRNTEAFF.

The J gene is TRBJ2-4, the V gene TRBV6-1; D uncertain. Germline assignment: CDR1 MNHNS and CDR2 SASEGT. The CDR3 extends over 13 amino acids. The V end lost 8 bases, the J end lost 0 bases, and 8 bases lay between the germline ends. CDR3 in DNA: TGTGCCAGCGGTGGCGTAGCCAAAAACATTCAGTACTTC. This translates into CASGGVAKNIQYF.

This clone was detected only once. The rearrangement links TRBV4-2 to TRBJ2-5; 10 positions agree with TRBD2. The CDR3 is 17 residues long. The V gene's germline CDR1 is LGHNA and CDR2 YNFKEQ. Unmatched junction bases numbered 12, after V lost 3 bases and J lost 5 bases. The CDR3 DNA reads TGTGCCAGCAGCCATAAAAGTTTGAGCGGGGGGGTGGAGACCCAGTACTTC. Protein product: CASSHKSLSGGVETQYF.

The chain carries TRBV28 and TRBJ1-2; no clear D gene. CDR1 and CDR2 (germline): MDHEN, SYDVKM. The CDR3 sequence is 12 residues long. Trimming removed 2 bases from V and 6 bases from J, with 7 bases in between. For the CDR3, the DNA is TGTGCCAGCAGTTTAAGCCCCGATGGCTACACCTTC. Its translation is CASSLSPDGYTF.

V is TRBV28 and J is TRBJ2-2; 7 bases map to TRBD2. Germline V gene sequence: CDR1 MDHEN, CDR2 SYDVKM. The CDR3 totals 13 residues. This CDR3 is CASTGTTSGELFF. CDR3 nucleotide sequence: TGTGCATCGACCGGGACTACTTCCGGGGAGCTGTTTTTT.

This clone was counted once. This chain joins TRBV15 and TRBJ1-5; D uncertain. The CDR3 consists of 16 residues. Germline CDR1 and CDR2: LNHNV and YYDKDF (reference sequence). Trimming stripped 0 bases from V and 4 bases from J, with 13 bases between. CDR3 nucleotides: TGTGCCACCAGCAGAGAATTAATCGGGAAGAATCAGCCCCAGCATTTT. Amino acid sequence: CATSRELIGKNQPQHF. The full variable domain, its missing parts supplied by reference TRBV15 and TRBJ1-5, is DAMVIQNPRYQVTQFGKPVTLSCSQTLNHNVMYWYQQKSSQAPKLLFHYYDKDFNNEADTPDNFQSRRPNTSFCFLDIRSPGLGDTAMYLCATSRELIGKNQPQHFGDGTRLSIL.

This chain uses TRBV6-5 with TRBJ2-6; no clear D gene. The germline V gene has CDR1 MNHEY and CDR2 SVGAGI. V dropped 2 bases and J dropped 0 bases, with 5 bases sitting between them. This CDR3 has 15 residues. CDR3 loop: CASSYELSGANVLTF. As DNA, the CDR3 is TGTGCCAGCAGTTACGAACTCTCTGGGGCCAACGTCCTGACTTTC.

The gene calls are TRBV28 and TRBJ2-5, with TRBD2 as a possible D gene (6 bases). The CDR3 totals 14 residues. V was shortened by 5 bases and J by 2 bases, with 12 bases between the two germline ends. Germline-derived CDR1 and CDR2 are MDHEN and SYDVKM. The CDR3 coding sequence is TGTGCCAGCAGTGGGAGGTGGGGGCAAGAGACCCAGTACTTC. It is translated as CASSGRWGQETQYF.

V is TRBV11-2 and J is TRBJ2-7; 7 bases map to TRBD1. Germline-derived CDR1 and CDR2 are SGHAT and FQNNGV. The CDR3 contains 14 residues. After removal of 5 bases from V and 4 bases from J, the junction contained 8 bases not matched to a gene. This chain's CDR3 is CASSLQTGRYEQYF. The CDR3 bases are TGTGCCAGCAGCCTTCAGACAGGGCGATACGAGCAGTACTTC.

The chain combines TRBV7-9 with TRBJ1-6, with D possibly TRBD1 on 5 matching bases. V lost 5 bases, J lost 5 bases, and 7 bases lay in between. Per the germline V gene, CDR1 is SEHNR and CDR2 is FQNEAQ (reference sequence). The CDR3 extends over 13 amino acids. The CDR3 DNA is TGTGCCAGCAGCAGGGGCCATAATTCACCCCTCCACTTT. Its translation is CASSRGHNSPLHF.

The rearrangement joins TRBV6-5 to TRBJ2-7; TRBD2 might be the D (5 bases). CDR1 is MNHEY and CDR2 is SVGAGI in the germline V gene. Trimming took 8 bases from V and 1 from J, leaving 18 bases between them. The CDR3 runs 15 residues. The CDR3 nucleotides read TGTGCCAGCGGACTCGGGCCTCCGGAGTCCTACGAGCAGTACTTC. Translation: CASGLGPPESYEQYF.